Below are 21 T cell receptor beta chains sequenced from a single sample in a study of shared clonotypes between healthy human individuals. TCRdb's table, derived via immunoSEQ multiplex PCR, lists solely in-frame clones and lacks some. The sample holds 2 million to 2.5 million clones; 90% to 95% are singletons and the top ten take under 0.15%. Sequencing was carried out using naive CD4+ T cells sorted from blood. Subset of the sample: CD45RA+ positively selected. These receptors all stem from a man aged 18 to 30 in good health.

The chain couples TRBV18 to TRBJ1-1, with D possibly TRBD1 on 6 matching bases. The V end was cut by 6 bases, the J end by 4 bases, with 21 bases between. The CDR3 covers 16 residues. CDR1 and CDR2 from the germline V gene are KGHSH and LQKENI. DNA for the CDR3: TGTGCCAGCTCCCCGCCGGGACAAAATTTCGGCACTGAAGCTTTCTTT. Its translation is CASSPPGQNFGTEAFF.

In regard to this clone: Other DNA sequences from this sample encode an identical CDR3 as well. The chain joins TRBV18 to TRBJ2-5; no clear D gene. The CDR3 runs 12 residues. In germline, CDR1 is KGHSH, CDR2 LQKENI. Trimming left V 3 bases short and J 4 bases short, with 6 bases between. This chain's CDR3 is CASSPAVETQYF. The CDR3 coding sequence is TGTGCCAGCTCACCGGCGGTAGAGACCCAGTACTTC.

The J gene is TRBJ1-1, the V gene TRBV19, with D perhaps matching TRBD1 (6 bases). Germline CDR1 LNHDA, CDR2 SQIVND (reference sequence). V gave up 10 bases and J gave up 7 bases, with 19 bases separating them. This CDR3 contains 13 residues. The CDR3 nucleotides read TGTGCCACCTCCACAGGGAGGGTGATTGAAGCTTTCTTT. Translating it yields CATSTGRVIEAFF.

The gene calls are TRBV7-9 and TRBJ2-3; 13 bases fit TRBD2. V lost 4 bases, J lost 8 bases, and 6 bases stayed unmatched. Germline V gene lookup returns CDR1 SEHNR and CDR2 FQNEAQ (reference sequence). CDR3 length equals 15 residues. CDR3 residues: CASSSLAGGPGTQYF. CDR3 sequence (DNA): TGTGCCAGCAGCTCACTAGCGGGAGGGCCGGGTACGCAGTATTTT.

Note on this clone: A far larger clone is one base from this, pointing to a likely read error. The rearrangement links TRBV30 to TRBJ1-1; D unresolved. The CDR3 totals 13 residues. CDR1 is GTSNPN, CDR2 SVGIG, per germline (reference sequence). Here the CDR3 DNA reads TGTGCCTGGAGTCTGAGGGTTAACACTGGAGCTTTCTTT. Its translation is CAWSLRVNTGAFF.

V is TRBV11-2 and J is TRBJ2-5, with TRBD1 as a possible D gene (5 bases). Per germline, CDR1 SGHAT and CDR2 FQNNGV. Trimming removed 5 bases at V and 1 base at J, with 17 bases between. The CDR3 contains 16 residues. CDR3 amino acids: CASSARQYTVQETQYF. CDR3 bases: TGTGCCAGCAGCGCCAGACAGTATACCGTCCAAGAGACCCAGTACTTC.

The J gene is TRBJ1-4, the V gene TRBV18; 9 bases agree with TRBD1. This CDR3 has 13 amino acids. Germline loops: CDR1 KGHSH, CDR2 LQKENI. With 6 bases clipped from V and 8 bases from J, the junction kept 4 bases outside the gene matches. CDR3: CASSPGQGEKLFF. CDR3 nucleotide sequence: TGTGCCAGCTCCCCGGGACAGGGAGAAAAACTGTTTTTT.

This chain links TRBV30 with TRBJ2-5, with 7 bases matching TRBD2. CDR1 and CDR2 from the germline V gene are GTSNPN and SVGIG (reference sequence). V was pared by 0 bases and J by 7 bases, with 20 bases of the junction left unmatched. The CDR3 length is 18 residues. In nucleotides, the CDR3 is TGTGCCTGGAGTGTACTTAAAGGGTTGGGAGGGCTCGGCGGGACCCAGTACTTC. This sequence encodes CAWSVLKGLGGLGGTQYF.

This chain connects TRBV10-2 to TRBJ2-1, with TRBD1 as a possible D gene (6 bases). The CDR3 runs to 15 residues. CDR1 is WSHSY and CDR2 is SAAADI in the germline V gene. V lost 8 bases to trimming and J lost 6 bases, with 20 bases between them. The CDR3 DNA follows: TGCGCCAGCCGGGACGGCAGGGGAACTATCAATGAGCAGTTCTTC. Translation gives CASRDGRGTINEQFF.

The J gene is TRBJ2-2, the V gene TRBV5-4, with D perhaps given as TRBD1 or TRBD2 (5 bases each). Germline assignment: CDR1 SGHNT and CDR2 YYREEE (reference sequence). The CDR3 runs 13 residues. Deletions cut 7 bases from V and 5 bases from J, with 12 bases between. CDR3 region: CASRAEGTGELFF. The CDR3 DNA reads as TGTGCCAGCCGGGCAGAGGGGACCGGGGAGCTGTTTTTT.

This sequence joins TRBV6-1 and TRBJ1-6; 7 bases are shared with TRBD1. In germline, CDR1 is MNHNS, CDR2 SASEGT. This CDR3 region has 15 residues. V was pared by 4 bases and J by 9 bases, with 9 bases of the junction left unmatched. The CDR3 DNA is TGTGCCAGCAGTGTCCAGGAGACAGGGCCTTCACCCCTCCACTTT. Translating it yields CASSVQETGPSPLHF.

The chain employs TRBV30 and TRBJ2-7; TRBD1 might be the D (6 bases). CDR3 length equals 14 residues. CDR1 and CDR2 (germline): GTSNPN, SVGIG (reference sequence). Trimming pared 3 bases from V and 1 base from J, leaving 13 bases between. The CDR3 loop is CAWRPTGNSYEQYF. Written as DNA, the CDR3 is TGTGCCTGGAGACCGACAGGCAATTCCTACGAGCAGTACTTC.

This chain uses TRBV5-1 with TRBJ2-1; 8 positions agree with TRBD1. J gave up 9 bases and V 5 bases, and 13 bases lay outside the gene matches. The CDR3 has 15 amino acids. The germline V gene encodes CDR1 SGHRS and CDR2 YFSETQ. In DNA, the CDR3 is TGCGCCAGCAGTCCTTCGGACAGGGCGTCGAGTGAGCAGTTCTTC. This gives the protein CASSPSDRASSEQFF.

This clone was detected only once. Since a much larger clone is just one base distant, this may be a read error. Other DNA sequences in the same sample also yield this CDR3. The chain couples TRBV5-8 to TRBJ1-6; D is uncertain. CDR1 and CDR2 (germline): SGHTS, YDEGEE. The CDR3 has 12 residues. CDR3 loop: CASSLLNSPLHF. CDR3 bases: TGTGCTAGCAGCTTGCTAAATTCACCCCTCCACTTT.

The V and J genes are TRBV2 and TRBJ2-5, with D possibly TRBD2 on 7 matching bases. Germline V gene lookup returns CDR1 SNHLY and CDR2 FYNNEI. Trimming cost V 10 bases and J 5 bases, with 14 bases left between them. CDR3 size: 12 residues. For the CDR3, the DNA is TGTGCCACAAAACAGGGAGGGGAGACCCAGTACTTC. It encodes CATKQGGETQYF.

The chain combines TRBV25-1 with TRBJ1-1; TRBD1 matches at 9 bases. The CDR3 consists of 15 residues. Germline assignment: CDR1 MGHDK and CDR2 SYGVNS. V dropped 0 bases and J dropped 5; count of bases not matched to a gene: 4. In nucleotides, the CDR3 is TGTGCCAGCAGTGAATATTGGACAGGGGAAACTGAAGCTTTCTTT. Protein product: CASSEYWTGETEAFF.

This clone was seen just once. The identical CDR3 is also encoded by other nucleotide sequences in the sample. The CDR3 sequence is CASSVGLAGGTGELFF. As DNA, the CDR3 is TGTGCCAGCAGCGTAGGGCTAGCGGGAGGCACCGGGGAGCTGTTTTTT. The chain combines TRBV9 with TRBJ2-2; 11 bases align to TRBD2. The germline CDR1 and CDR2 sequences are SGDLS and YYNGEE. This CDR3 has 16 amino acids. The trim removed 0 bases at V and 4 bases at J, leaving 2 bases unmatched.

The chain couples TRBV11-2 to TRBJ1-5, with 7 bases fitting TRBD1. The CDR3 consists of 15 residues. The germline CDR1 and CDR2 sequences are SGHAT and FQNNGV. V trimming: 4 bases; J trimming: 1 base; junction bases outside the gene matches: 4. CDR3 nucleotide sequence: TGTGCCAGCAGCTCGGGACAGTTGAGCAATCAGCCCCAGCATTTT. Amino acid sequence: CASSSGQLSNQPQHF.

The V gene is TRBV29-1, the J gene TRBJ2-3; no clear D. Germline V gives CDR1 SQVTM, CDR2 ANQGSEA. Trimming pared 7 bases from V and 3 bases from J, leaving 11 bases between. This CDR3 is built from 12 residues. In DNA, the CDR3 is TGCAGCGCCTTGGACGGTACAGATACGCAGTATTTT. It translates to CSALDGTDTQYF.

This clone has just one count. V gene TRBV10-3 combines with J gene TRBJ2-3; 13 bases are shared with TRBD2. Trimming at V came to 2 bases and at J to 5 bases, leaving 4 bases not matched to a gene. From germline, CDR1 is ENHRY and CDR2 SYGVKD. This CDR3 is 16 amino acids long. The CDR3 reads CAISETSGGAGDTQYF. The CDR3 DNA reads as TGTGCCATCAGTGAGACTAGCGGGGGGGCCGGAGATACGCAGTATTTT.

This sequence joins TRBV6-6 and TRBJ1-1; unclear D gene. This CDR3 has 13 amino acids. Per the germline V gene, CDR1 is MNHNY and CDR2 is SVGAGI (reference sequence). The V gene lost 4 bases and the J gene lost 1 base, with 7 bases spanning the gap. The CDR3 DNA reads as TGTGCCAGCAGTTTATTGACGAACACTGAAGCTTTCTTT. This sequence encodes CASSLLTNTEAFF.